A selection of T cell receptor beta chains follows, all from one sample in a study of CD8+ T cells in alopecia areata. Clones were sequenced by immunoSEQ multiplex PCR, and TCRdb holds only the in-frame ones, with some missing. Among some 150,000 clones listed, approximately 90% were seen once. The sample in question was CD8+ T cells sorted from blood, obtained at week 4, from a patient treated with tofacitinib. These receptor sequences come from a human donor with alopecia areata. CDR3s include the opening cysteine and the closing phenylalanine or tryptophan. The D gene is left open where the match is weak. Rows give clone size only sometimes, using once, few, many, or a class for an expanded clone.

cdr3_length	v_call	d_call	j_call	clone_size	cdr3_aa	cdr3_nt
17	TRBV9	.	TRBJ1-1	.	CASSEPRTESANTEAFF	TGTGCCAGCAGCGAACCTCGGACGGAGAGCGCTAACACTGAAGCTTTCTTT
14	TRBV5-1	.	TRBJ2-1	.	CASSLRPSRDEQFF	TGCGCCAGCAGCCTACGCCCATCAAGGGATGAGCAGTTCTTC
17	TRBV7-9	.	TRBJ2-1	few	CASSLVSSGGYKDEQFF	TGTGCCAGCAGCTTAGTTAGTTCGGGTGGCTATAAGGATGAGCAGTTCTTC
14	TRBV11-2	.	TRBJ1-4	.	CASRPPGLGEKLFF	TGTGCCAGCAGACCCCCGGGGTTAGGAGAAAAACTGTTTTTT
14	TRBV7-9	.	TRBJ2-2	.	CASSLISNTGELFF	TGTGCCAGCAGCTTAATCTCTAACACCGGGGAGCTGTTTTTT
13	TRBV29-1	.	TRBJ2-2	.	CSVDQLGTGELFF	TGCAGCGTTGACCAGTTGGGCACCGGGGAGCTGTTTTTT
17	TRBV7-9	.	TRBJ2-5	.	CASSLAPMGARKETQYF	TGTGCCAGCAGCTTAGCACCCATGGGAGCACGGAAAGAGACCCAGTACTTC
14	TRBV13	TRBD1	TRBJ2-7	few	CASSPGQSSYEQYF	TGTGCCAGCAGCCCGGGACAGAGCTCCTACGAGCAGTACTTC
11	TRBV11-2	.	TRBJ2-1	.	CASSPHNEQFF	TGTGCCAGCAGTCCTCATAATGAGCAGTTCTTC
11	TRBV29-1	.	TRBJ1-1	.	CSVGQNTEAFF	TGCAGCGTGGGACAGAACACTGAAGCTTTCTTT
15	TRBV29-1	TRBD2	TRBJ2-4	few	CSANASGDAKNIQYF	TGCAGCGCAAACGCTAGCGGAGACGCCAAAAACATTCAGTACTTC
13	TRBV7-9	.	TRBJ2-7	few	CASTGQLTYEQYF	TGTGCCAGCACCGGACAGTTGACCTACGAGCAGTACTTC
14	TRBV6-6	.	TRBJ2-2	.	CASSWGQNTGELFF	TGTGCCAGCAGTTGGGGGCAGAACACCGGGGAGCTGTTTTTT
17	TRBV23-1	.	TRBJ1-1	.	CASSQPGPGLMNTEAFF	TGCGCCAGCAGTCAACCGGGACCGGGCCTAATGAACACTGAAGCTTTCTTT
13	TRBV29-1	TRBD2	TRBJ2-7	.	CSVRTSGTYEQYF	TGCAGCGTCCGGACTAGCGGCACCTACGAGCAGTACTTC
11	TRBV7-8	.	TRBJ2-1	.	CASSLSNEQFF	TGTGCCAGCAGCTTAAGCAATGAGCAGTTCTTC
18	TRBV1	.	TRBJ2-7	.	CTSSLPPGDRKMGYEQYF	TGCACCAGCAGCCTCCCACCCGGGGACAGAAAAATGGGCTACGAGCAGTACTTC